Each of the 10 T cell receptor beta chains below was sequenced from the same sample in a study of T-cell reconstitution after alpha-beta-depleted transplantation in children. Researchers prepared the TCRbeta library using unique molecular identifiers, the study reports. TCRdb reanalysed the PCR reads using MiXCR and keeps one entry per CDR3 protein. The sample records 250,000 to 300,000 distinct CDR3 sequences, 9.5% to 13% being singletons. Sequencing was performed on PBMCs, taken before TCRalphabeta/CD19-depleted stem cell transplant. The receptors here all came from a boy in the first two years of life with acute myeloid leukemia, due to receive a stem cell transplant.

The chain is built from TRBV3-1 and TRBJ2-1; tentatively, D is TRBD1 (5 bases). V lost 3 bases to trimming and J lost 8 bases, with 20 bases between them. There are 16 residues in the CDR3. CDR1 is LGHDT, CDR2 YNNKEL, per germline (reference sequence). CDR3 DNA sequence: TGTGCCAGCAGCCATAATGGGGCGATGGAATTCGATGAGCAGTTCTTC. This sequence encodes CASSHNGAMEFDEQFF.

At least ten counts were recorded for this clonotype. The chain is built from TRBV20-1 and TRBJ1-5; D ambiguous. V was pared by 6 bases and J by 0 bases, with 9 bases between. There are 13 residues in the CDR3. Germline V gene lookup returns CDR1 DFQATT and CDR2 SNEGSKA (reference sequence). The CDR3 DNA reads TGCAGTGCAAGTCGGGATAGCAATCAGCCCCAGCATTTT. Translation gives CSASRDSNQPQHF.

This clonotype was counted at least ten times. In DNA, the CDR3 is TGCAGCGTGGACGCTCCGAATTACGAGCAGTACTTC. Protein product: CSVDAPNYEQYF. The chain recombines TRBV29-1 with TRBJ2-7; no clear D. Germline V gene sequence: CDR1 SQVTM, CDR2 ANQGSEA. V lost 6 bases, J lost 4 bases, and 13 bases lay in between. The CDR3 is made up of 12 amino acids.

The J gene is TRBJ2-2, the V gene TRBV11-1, with D perhaps TRBD2 (5 bases). Trimming removed 1 base from V and 0 bases from J, with 18 bases in between. The CDR3 consists of 19 residues. Germline-derived CDR1 and CDR2 are SGHAT and FQDESV (reference sequence). This chain's CDR3 is CASSLVARDLLANTGELFF. In DNA, the CDR3 is TGTGCCAGCAGCTTAGTAGCCCGGGATCTCCTCGCGAACACCGGGGAGCTGTTTTTT.

This clonotype was recorded many times. V and J are TRBV6-1 and TRBJ2-5; TRBD2 matches 7 bases. The V gene's germline CDR1 is MNHNS and CDR2 SASEGT. The CDR3 has 16 amino acids. V lost 5 bases and J lost 2; bases outside the gene matches: 11. The CDR3 reads CASSRSFTSEQETQYF. The CDR3 DNA sequence: TGTGCCAGCAGTAGAAGCTTTACTAGCGAGCAAGAGACCCAGTACTTC.

This clonotype showed up many times. The chain is built from TRBV27 and TRBJ2-6; D gene uncertain. CDR1 is MNHEY and CDR2 is SMNVEV in the germline V gene (reference sequence). The CDR3 length is 17 residues. V was trimmed by 4 bases and J by 1 base, leaving 14 bases between them. DNA of the CDR3: TGTGCCAGCAGTTCGTTTCTACAGTTTTCTGGGGCCAACGTCCTGACTTTC. It codes for CASSSFLQFSGANVLTF.

This clonotype was seen many times. This chain links TRBV5-1 with TRBJ2-3, with a possible D match to TRBD1 (6 bases). The CDR3 sequence is 18 residues long. Germline V gene data show CDR1 as SGHRS and CDR2 as YFSETQ. Between the trimmed V and J ends, which lost 3 bases and 0 bases, there was a span of 20 bases. The CDR3 here is CASSSPRTDSSSTDTQYF. The DNA for the CDR3 is TGCGCCAGCAGCTCACCTCGGACAGATTCTTCTAGCACAGATACGCAGTATTTT.

This rearrangement joins TRBV2 to TRBJ2-7; D remains ambiguous. The V end lost 6 bases, the J end lost 0 bases, and 15 bases lay between the germline ends. The germline V gene has CDR1 SNHLY and CDR2 FYNNEI. This CDR3 comprises 15 residues. This CDR3 reads CASSPGLPSSYEQYF. The CDR3 nucleotides are TGTGCCAGCAGCCCCGGGCTTCCGAGCTCCTACGAGCAGTACTTC.

This clonotype was detected many times. This chain connects TRBV7-2 to TRBJ1-2; D is ambiguous. The CDR3 contains 14 residues. Germline CDR1 and CDR2: SGHTA and FQGNSA. V lost 5 bases and J lost 2, with 12 bases in between. The CDR3 is CASSHFDGNYGYTF. In DNA form, the CDR3 reads TGTGCCAGCAGCCACTTCGACGGAAACTATGGCTACACCTTC.

In its sample, this clonotype was seen a few times. The rearrangement uses TRBV6-5 and TRBJ1-5; weak D call: TRBD1 (6 bases). The ends were cut back, 0 bases at V and 3 bases at J, with 9 bases in the middle. The CDR3 totals 15 residues. Per the germline V gene, CDR1 is MNHEY and CDR2 is SVGAGI. CDR3 nucleotide sequence: TGTGCCAGCAGTTACTCCGGGGGCTTCAATCAGCCCCAGCATTTT. This gives the protein CASSYSGGFNQPQHF.